This TCR beta chain emerged from a study of early T cells in non-severe SARS-CoV-2 infection. Study summary: Investigators sequenced bulk RNA drawn from unsorted whole blood, and chains remained unpaired.

Molecules of cDNA were individually given unique molecular identifiers that were attached to them. TCRdb processed the 5' RACE reads anew with MiXCR; each CDR3 protein has one entry. This table has about 60,000 distinct CDR3 sequences, less than 9.5% appearing once. Study-level findings and limits: In VDJdb matching, anti-spike CD8 responses were favored while private and CD4 specificities went missing.

This clonotype was counted a few times. No antigen is known for it. The V gene lost 4 bases and the J gene lost 5 bases, with 15 bases spanning the gap. The CDR3 totals 14 residues. The V gene's germline CDR1 is SGHRS and CDR2 YFSETQ. Sequences were obtained from whole blood. The rearrangement joins TRBV5-1 to TRBJ2-5; a weak D match, TRBD1 (5 bases). This clonotype originated in an adult who was a healthcare worker with PCR-confirmed SARS-CoV-2 infection or an uninfected control (not recorded which). This CDR3 is CASSQGVETETQYF. The CDR3 nucleotides read TGCGCCAGCAGCCAAGGGGTTGAAACGGAGACCCAGTACTTC.